The clone carrying this TCR beta chain showed up just a few times. The sample belongs to a study of spatial heterogeneity in lung cancer. Losses at the gene ends were 3 bases for V and 3 bases for J; bases not matched to a gene: 4. This CDR3 spans 15 amino acids. Germline V lookup: CDR1 DFQATT, CDR2 SNEGSKA (reference sequence). In the library, each TCR cDNA molecule bore its own unique molecular identifier. A single record per CDR3 protein comes from TCRdb applying MiXCR to the 5' RACE reads. The sample lists around 15,000 distinct CDR3 sequences, about 18% occurring once. Documented time point: blood at routine non-recurrence follow-up after resection.

The clonotype comes from a male donor with early-stage non-small cell lung cancer. This chain connects TRBV20-1 to TRBJ2-3, with TRBD2 matching over 12 bases. The source material was PBMCs, sampled at follow-up. The CDR3 sequence: CSARVLAGGTDTQYF. CDR3 DNA: TGCAGTGCTAGGGTTCTAGCGGGGGGGACAGATACGCAGTATTTT.